This T cell receptor beta chain was profiled in a study of beta chain features in type 1 diabetes (dated by TCRdb to 2016 to 2019). Context from the whole study: Mean age, gender distribution, total cell number and subset yield did not differ between patients and healthy donors. In the study, TCRB repertoires of sorted circulating CD4+ T cell subsets from recently diagnosed type 1 diabetes patients were compared with those of matched healthy donors. A total of just under 110,000,000 sorted cells were examined across all samples, and RNA yield correlated strongly with the number of cells per subset. Regulatory and stem cell-like memory subsets were obtained from only 8 patients and roughly 8 healthy donors, while naive and central memory subsets were obtained from all 30 or so donors. Study-level results and caveats: Naive, central memory and regulatory TCRB repertoires appeared to be more similar among patients than among healthy donors. Only small numbers of individuals were included in the HLA sub-analyses, which left unresolved whether HLA type had any influence on TCRB rearrangement. A moderate but significant shortening of TCRB CDR3 length was observed in type 1 diabetes patients in all four CD4+ subsets. Shorter templates might be favored by PCR, yet because patient and control samples were amplified and corrected together, any such skew would affect both groups equally. Sequencing cDNA rather than genomic DNA could over-represent highly expressing activated cells, although activation and CD3 levels did not differ between groups. Patients with type 1 diabetes made fewer insertions and deleted more nucleotides at VDJ recombination sites, implying thymic rearrangement abnormalities.

According to the germline V gene (reference sequence), CDR1 reads MNHEY and CDR2 reads SMNVEV. The V end gives up 4 bases and the J end 7 bases, leaving 7 bases in the junction not matched to a gene. There are 14 amino acids in the CDR3, from cysteine to phenylalanine inclusive. Only the CDR3 part of the read is kept: 42 bases, read in frame from the first base. From each donor, a single peripheral blood sample of 90 to 150 mL on average was drawn into heparinised tubes. A BD FACSAria II and a panel including CD45RO, CCR7, CD25, CD127, CD95 and CD27 were used to sort naive, central memory, regulatory and stem cell-like memory CD4+ T cells. Every sorted population had a purity above 98%. PBMCs were separated immediately by Lymphoprep density gradient centrifugation and were stained directly, without being cultured. To minimize batch effects, samples were stained and sorted in pairs, one healthy donor with one patient per experiment.

Of note for this clone: Its antigen is not yet known. It has no much larger one-base neighbor in the sample; base qualities were not kept.

The entire isolated RNA was reverse transcribed using the High Capacity cDNA Reverse Transcription Kit, and thus expressed TCRB transcripts were sequenced. Naive, central memory and regulatory T cell samples underwent deep immunoSEQ sequencing, averaging about 3.3 million total reads per sample. Sorted cells were lysed in RLT buffer, and RNA was extracted using DNase-treated RNeasy Micro or Mini kits according to cell number. To prevent cross-contamination, every cell subset was processed on its own, while patient and healthy donor samples were processed together. Using the immunoSEQ multiplex PCR, TCRB sequences were amplified from cDNA into 87-bp fragments spanning the CDR3 region. Amplicons were sequenced on the Illumina HiSeq platform. Per the authors' processing: Synthetic template baselines were used to correct PCR bias computationally, reads within Hamming distance 2 were collapsed, and singletons that could not be merged were discarded. By aligning reads against IMGT, V, D and J genes, CDR3 length, and insertions or deletions at six rearrangement sites were assigned. Clonotype counts were normalized to sorted cell number within each subset before computing true diversity and Gini coefficients with the tcR R package. The overlap coefficient, calculated on TCRB nucleotide sequences, was used to measure repertoire sharing. As a proxy for the pre-selection repertoire, out-of-frame TCRB sequences from naive cells were analyzed. Here the immuneACCESS table is served through TCRdb, limited to in-frame sequences with V and J called. Missing clones are a known gap in these copies; in checked studies unresolved V genes cover under half, and the rest lacks a known reason. V and J calls and clone size follow that table, whereas D and trimming were derived from the DNA. For this sample there are a few hundred thousand clones; around 10% appear just once. Of the sample, 0.015% falls within the top ten clones.

The clonotype was recovered from a woman aged 30 to 39 in good health. What was sequenced was naive CD4+ T cells from blood. This sample's cell subset or site label indicates: true naive CD4+ T cells. The chain employs TRBV27 and TRBJ1-2, with 9 bases matching TRBD1. Read as DNA, the sequence is TGTGCCAGCAGTTCCCCACAGGGGGCAGGTGGCTACACCTTC. This codes for CASSSPQGAGGYTF.